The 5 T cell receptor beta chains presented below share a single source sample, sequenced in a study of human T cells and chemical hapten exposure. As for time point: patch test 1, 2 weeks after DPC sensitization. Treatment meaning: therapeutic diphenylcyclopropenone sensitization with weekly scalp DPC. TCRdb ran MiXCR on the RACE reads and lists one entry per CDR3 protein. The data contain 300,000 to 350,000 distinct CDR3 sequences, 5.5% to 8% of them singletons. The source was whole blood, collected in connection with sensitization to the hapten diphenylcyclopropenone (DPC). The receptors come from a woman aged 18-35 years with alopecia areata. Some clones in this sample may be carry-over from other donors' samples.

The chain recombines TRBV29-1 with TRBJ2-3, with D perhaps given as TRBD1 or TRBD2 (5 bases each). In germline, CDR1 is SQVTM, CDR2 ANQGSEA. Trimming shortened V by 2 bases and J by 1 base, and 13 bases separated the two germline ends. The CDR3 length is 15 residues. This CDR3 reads CSVETRGRGTDTQYF. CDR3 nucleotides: TGCAGCGTTGAAACCCGGGGCAGGGGCACAGATACGCAGTATTTT.

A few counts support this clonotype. The CDR3 loop is CASSGKPEGDIQYF. CDR3 bases: TGTGCCAGCAGTGGAAAGCCTGAGGGAGACATTCAGTACTTC. The rearrangement joins TRBV6-2 or TRBV6-3 to TRBJ2-4; D perhaps matches TRBD2 (5 bases). Germline CDR1 reads MNHEY; CDR2 reads SVGEGT. V was clipped by 5 bases and J by 8 bases, with 16 bases between them. CDR3 size: 14 residues.

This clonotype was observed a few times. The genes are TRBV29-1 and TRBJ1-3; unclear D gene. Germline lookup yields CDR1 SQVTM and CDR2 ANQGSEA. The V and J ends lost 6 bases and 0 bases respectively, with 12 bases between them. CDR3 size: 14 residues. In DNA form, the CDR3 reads TGCAGCGTGGCCACTACGAACTCTGGAAACACCATATATTTT. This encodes CSVATTNSGNTIYF. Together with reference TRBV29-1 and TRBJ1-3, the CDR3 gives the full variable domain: SAVISQKPSRDICQRGTSLTIQCQVDSQVTMMFWYRQQPGQSLTLIATANQGSEATYESGFVIDKFPISRPNLTFSTLTVSNMSPEDSSIYLCSVATTNSGNTIYFGEGSWLTVV.

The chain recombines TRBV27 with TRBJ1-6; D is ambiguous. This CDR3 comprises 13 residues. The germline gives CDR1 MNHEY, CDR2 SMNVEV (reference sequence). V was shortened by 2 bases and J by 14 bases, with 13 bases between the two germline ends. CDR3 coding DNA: TGTGCCAGCAGTTTACGCGGGATTCAGTCCCTCCACTTT. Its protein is CASSLRGIQSLHF.

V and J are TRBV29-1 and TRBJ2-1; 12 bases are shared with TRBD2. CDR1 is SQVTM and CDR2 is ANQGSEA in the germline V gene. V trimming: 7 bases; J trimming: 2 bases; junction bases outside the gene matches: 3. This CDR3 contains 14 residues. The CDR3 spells CSASSGGAYNEQFF. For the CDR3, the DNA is TGCAGCGCCTCTAGCGGGGGGGCCTACAATGAGCAGTTCTTC.